This TCR beta chain comes out of a study of shared clonotypes between healthy human individuals. Study context: Each donor's CD4 naive and CD4 memory cells filled three plates apiece, CD8 naive two, and CD8 memory one.

Study observations and caveats: Investigators expected sequencing depth to affect clonotype sharing among donors.

An approximately 220 ng quantity of DNA, tens of thousands of T cell genomes, went into the sorted-subset replicate PCRs. This table comes from immunoSEQ multiplex PCR, and its TCRdb copy is limited to in-frame clones, with some not included. Of about 2.4 million clones detected, 90% to 95% appear once; the ten largest clones hold about 0.39%. V lost 1 base, J lost 1 base, and 14 bases lay in between. The length of the CDR3 is 17 residues. Germline V gene lookup returns CDR1 SGHVS and CDR2 FQNEAQ. Notes on this clone: Its specificity is not known.

The V and J genes are TRBV7-8 and TRBJ2-1, with TRBD2 as a possible D gene (5 bases). The receptor comes from a man between 18 and 35 years old in good health. Some clones in this sample may be carry-over from other donors' samples. The sequenced material came from naive CD4+ T cells from PBMCs. Documented subset: CD45RA+ positively selected. The DNA of the CDR3 is TGTGCCAGCAGCTTAGTGAGGCGGGTTCGATCCTACAATGAGCAGTTCTTC. It is translated as CASSLVRRVRSYNEQFF.